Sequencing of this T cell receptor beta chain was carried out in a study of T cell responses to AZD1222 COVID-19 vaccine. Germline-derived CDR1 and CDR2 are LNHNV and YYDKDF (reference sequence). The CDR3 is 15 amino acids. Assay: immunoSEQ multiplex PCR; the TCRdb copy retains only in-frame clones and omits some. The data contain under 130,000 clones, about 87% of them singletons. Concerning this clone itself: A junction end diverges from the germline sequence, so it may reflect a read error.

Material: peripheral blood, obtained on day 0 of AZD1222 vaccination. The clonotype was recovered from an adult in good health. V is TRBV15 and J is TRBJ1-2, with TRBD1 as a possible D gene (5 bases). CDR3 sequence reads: CATSRAEGAKYGYTF. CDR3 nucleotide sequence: TGTGCCACCAGCAGAGCAGAAGGGGCTAAGTATGGCTACACCTTC.